What follows are 10 T cell receptor beta chains derived from one specimen sequenced in a study of beta chain features in type 1 diabetes. Sequencing targeted expressed TCRB transcripts, as all isolated RNA had been reverse transcribed. Generated by immunoSEQ multiplex PCR, the TCRdb table keeps only in-frame clones and is missing some. This sample yields more than 300,000 clones, of which about 14% are seen a single time; under 0.02% belongs to the top ten. The specimen was naive CD4+ T cells from blood. The receptors derive from a woman between 18 and 30 years old in good health.

V usage is TRBV6-1 and J usage is TRBJ2-6; 7 nucleotides agree with TRBD1. The CDR3 covers 15 residues. Germline V gene lookup returns CDR1 MNHNS and CDR2 SASEGT. Losses at the gene ends were 8 bases for V and 2 bases for J; bases not matched to a gene: 6. The CDR3 nucleotides are TGTGCCAGCCGGGCGACAGGGACTGGGGCCAACGTCCTGACTTTC. Amino acid sequence: CASRATGTGANVLTF.

The rearrangement links TRBV30 to TRBJ2-7; 9 bases map to TRBD1. Unmatched junction bases numbered 1, after V lost 0 bases and J lost 4 bases. This CDR3 is built from 13 residues. Germline V gene lookup returns CDR1 GTSNPN and CDR2 SVGIG (reference sequence). The CDR3 protein is CAWSVDRGYEQYF. CDR3 bases: TGTGCCTGGAGTGTAGACAGGGGGTACGAGCAGTACTTC.

The genes are TRBV19 and TRBJ2-4; 11 nucleotides line up with TRBD2. The CDR3 consists of 17 residues. V shed 6 bases, J shed 0 bases, and the junction held 7 bases outside the gene matches. CDR1 LNHDA and CDR2 SQIVND come from the germline V gene (reference sequence). The CDR3 nucleotides are TGTGCCAGTAGGGGAAACGGACTAGCGGGAGCCAAAAACATTCAGTACTTC. It translates to CASRGNGLAGAKNIQYF.

This clone came up a few times. The chain couples TRBV4-3 to TRBJ1-5; D is unclear. V lost 1 base to trimming and J lost 2 bases, with 9 bases between them. Germline V gives CDR1 LGHNA, CDR2 YSLEER. The CDR3 sequence is 15 residues long. This CDR3 is CASSQVWRGNQPQHF. The CDR3 DNA is TGCGCCAGCAGCCAAGTATGGCGGGGCAATCAGCCCCAGCATTTT.

This clone has more than one count but fewer than ten. The chain is built from TRBV6-5 and TRBJ2-7; 9 nucleotides match TRBD2. Germline V gene data show CDR1 as MNHEY and CDR2 as SVGAGI. The CDR3 has 15 residues. V was pared by 1 base and J by 6 bases, with 7 bases of the junction left unmatched. CDR3 coding DNA: TGTGCCAGCAGTTACTGGTCTAGCGGGAATTTCGAGCAGTACTTC. Translating gives CASSYWSSGNFEQYF.

The sample holds a few counts of this clone. The CDR3: CASRMVQGTGELFF. CDR3 coding DNA: TGTGCCAGCAGAATGGTTCAGGGCACCGGGGAGCTGTTTTTT. The genes are TRBV7-3 and TRBJ2-2; TRBD1 is a possible D gene (5 bases). This CDR3 is 14 amino acids long. Germline V gene lookup returns CDR1 SGHTA and CDR2 FQGTGA. Trimming left V 6 bases short and J 4 bases short, with 12 bases between.

This clone has just a few counts. The chain carries TRBV11-2 and TRBJ2-1; 10 nucleotides agree with TRBD2. The CDR3 runs 16 residues. V was pared by 5 bases and J by 0 bases, with 4 bases of the junction left unmatched. The germline V gene has CDR1 SGHAT and CDR2 FQNNGV. The CDR3 here is CASSRIAGGSYNEQFF. As DNA, the CDR3 is TGTGCCAGCAGCCGAATAGCGGGGGGCTCCTACAATGAGCAGTTCTTC.

The V and J genes are TRBV5-4 and TRBJ2-5; the D is unclear. Germline V gene data show CDR1 as SGHNT and CDR2 as YYREEE (reference sequence). V was trimmed by 4 bases and J by 5 bases, leaving 9 bases between them. This CDR3 spans 12 amino acids. CDR3 in amino acids: CASSPSSETQYF. The CDR3 DNA reads TGTGCCAGCAGCCCTTCTTCGGAGACCCAGTACTTC.

This rearrangement joins TRBV28 to TRBJ2-1; weak D call: TRBD2 (6 bases). The V end lost 5 bases, the J end lost 8 bases, and 16 bases lay between the germline ends. CDR1 and CDR2 (germline): MDHEN, SYDVKM. This CDR3 is 14 amino acids long. CDR3 protein: CASSTGAVSDEQFF. CDR3 DNA sequence: TGTGCCAGCAGTACGGGAGCAGTCTCAGATGAGCAGTTCTTC.

This clone was picked up a small number of times. The rearrangement uses TRBV28 and TRBJ2-5; D might be TRBD2 (5 bases). The CDR3 runs to 14 residues. CDR1 and CDR2 from the germline V gene are MDHEN and SYDVKM. V lost 3 bases, J lost 4 bases, and 12 bases lay in between. CDR3 sequence: CASSLSTGSETQYF. DNA for the CDR3: TGTGCCAGCAGTTTGAGCACGGGGTCAGAGACCCAGTACTTC.